This T cell receptor beta chain stems from a study of T cells after yellow fever vaccination. TCRdb called the 5' RACE reads again in MiXCR, with one record for every CDR3 protein. This sample has 620,000 or so distinct CDR3 sequences, with around 16% found just once. Germline values: CDR1 SGHAT, CDR2 FQNNGV. The V gene end was trimmed by 0 bases and the J gene end by 7 bases; junction bases not matched to a gene: 7. CDR3 length: 16 amino acids. This clonotype has more than one count but fewer than ten. The antigen remains undetermined. Study findings and constraints: Post-booster repertoires contained most primary-vaccination clones again (roughly 95% CD4, about 88% CD8). Though it reached lower strength, the secondary response hit its peak faster, day 5 versus 15.

This sequence joins TRBV11-2 and TRBJ2-1; 9 bases match TRBD2. Sequences were derived from PBMCs, sampled roughly 5 days after the first yellow fever vaccination. This TCR came from a man aged 18 to 30 who received the YFV17D yellow fever vaccine. CDR3 sequence (DNA): TGTGCCAGCAGCTTAGAGCTAGCGGGGATCTCAAATGAGCAGTTCTTC. Translation: CASSLELAGISNEQFF.